This entry concerns a single T cell receptor beta chain. The data were taken from a study of blood T cell repertoires in COVID-19. Assay: immunoSEQ multiplex PCR; the TCRdb copy retains only in-frame clones and omits some. Altogether 150,000 to 200,000 clones are present, approximately 80% being singletons, with the ten largest covering 1.5%. Germline V CDR1 and CDR2: SEHNR, FQNEAQ (reference sequence). This CDR3 contains 15 residues. Trimming removed 2 bases from V and 4 bases from J; junction bases left unmatched: 8. The TCR originated in a human donor in a cohort sampled during active COVID-19. Sequenced input: peripheral blood. The rearrangement links TRBV7-9 to TRBJ2-7, with 7 bases that match TRBD1. The CDR3 bases are TGTGCCAGCAGCTTATTTTCAGGGGGTAGGTACGAGCAGTACTTC. Protein product: CASSLFSGGRYEQYF.